Below are 24 T cell receptor beta chains sequenced from a single sample in a study of cytomegalovirus exposure and HLA in healthy donors. The PCR contained 60 Vbeta and 13 Jbeta primers. Here immunoSEQ multiplex PCR was the method, and the copy in TCRdb shows in-frame clones only, minus some. Of roughly 97,000 clones listed, 73% were seen once; the top ten hold roughly 3.5%. Sequencing used PBMCs. The receptors shown here come from a man aged 35 to 55 in good health and CMV-seronegative.

This rearrangement joins TRBV4-3 to TRBJ2-1; D not certain. Germline V gene lookup returns CDR1 LGHNA and CDR2 YSLEER. The V end was cut by 0 bases, the J end by 6 bases, with 6 bases between. The CDR3 covers 13 residues. The CDR3 is CASSQDSLNEQFF. CDR3 in DNA: TGCGCCAGCAGCCAAGACTCCCTCAATGAGCAGTTCTTC.

The V and J genes are TRBV15 and TRBJ2-3, with D perhaps TRBD2 (5 bases). Per the germline V gene, CDR1 is LNHNV and CDR2 is YYDKDF (reference sequence). CDR3 length: 13 amino acids. Trimming stripped 0 bases from V and 5 bases from J, with 6 bases between. CDR3 residues: CATSRDGRDTQYF. CDR3 in DNA: TGTGCCACCAGCAGAGATGGGAGAGATACGCAGTATTTT.

This clone has only a few counts. The chain has TRBV5-1 and TRBJ2-7; tentatively, D is TRBD2 (6 bases). The CDR3 covers 15 residues. Between the trimmed V and J ends, which lost 1 base and 2 bases, there was a span of 13 bases. Germline assignment: CDR1 SGHRS and CDR2 YFSETQ. The CDR3 DNA follows: TGCGCCAGCAGCTTGCGCGCAGGGAGGACCTACGAGCAGTACTTC. It is translated as CASSLRAGRTYEQYF. Together with reference TRBV5-1 and TRBJ2-7, the CDR3 gives the full variable domain: KAGVTQTPRYLIKTRGQQVTLSCSPISGHRSVSWYQQTPGQGLQFLFEYFSETQRNKGNFPGRFSGRQFSNSRSEMNVSTLELGDSALYLCASSLRAGRTYEQYFGPGTRLTVT.

V is TRBV6-1 and J is TRBJ1-1, with TRBD1 as a possible D gene (5 bases). Germline V CDR1 and CDR2: MNHNS, SASEGT. The CDR3 has 13 amino acids. V was shortened by 6 bases and J by 3 bases, with 11 bases between the two germline ends. The CDR3 spells CASRLGGDTEAFF. The CDR3 DNA is TGTGCCAGCAGGCTCGGAGGGGACACTGAAGCTTTCTTT.

The CDR3 coding sequence is TGTGCCAGCAGTTCCCCCCTGGGGGGGGCCGAGACCCAGTACTTC. Protein: CASSSPLGGAETQYF. The rearrangement links TRBV6-5 to TRBJ2-5, with D perhaps TRBD2 (7 bases). The V end was cut by 4 bases, the J end by 5 bases, with 17 bases between. In germline, CDR1 is MNHEY, CDR2 SVGAGI. CDR3 length equals 15 residues.

The chain has TRBV7-9 and TRBJ1-4; D is uncertain. Per germline, CDR1 SEHNR and CDR2 FQNEAQ (reference sequence). Between the trimmed V and J ends, which lost 4 bases and 7 bases, there was a span of 4 bases. CDR3 length: 11 residues. CDR3 in DNA: TGTGCCAGCAGCTCATTTGAAAAACTGTTTTTT. This codes for CASSSFEKLFF.

This chain connects TRBV16 to TRBJ1-4, with D possibly matching TRBD1 (5 bases). Per germline, CDR1 KGHSY and CDR2 FQNENV. The CDR3 has 15 amino acids. V dropped 4 bases and J dropped 8 bases, with 17 bases sitting between them. This chain's CDR3 is CASSRETGIDEKLFF. The CDR3 DNA follows: TGTGCCAGCAGCCGGGAAACAGGTATAGACGAAAAACTGTTTTTT. The full variable domain, completed using reference TRBV16 and TRBJ1-4, is GEEVAQTPKHLVRGEGQKAKLYCAPIKGHSYVFWYQQVLKNEFKFLISFQNENVFDETGMPKERFSAKCLPNSPCSLEIQATKLEDSAVYFCASSRETGIDEKLFFGSGTQLSVL.

There are a few counts of this clone. The chain couples TRBV28 to TRBJ2-7; D unresolved. The ends were cut back, 10 bases at V and 1 base at J, with 14 bases in the middle. Looked up from germline, CDR1 is MDHEN and CDR2 is SYDVKM. The CDR3 runs 13 residues. The DNA for the CDR3 is TGTGCCACCCGGCAGGCAGCTTCCTACGAGCAGTACTTC. Its translation: CATRQAASYEQYF.

The chain has TRBV5-1 and TRBJ1-6; 8 bases align to TRBD1. Trimming cost V 4 bases and J 11 bases; bases outside gene matches: 11. From germline, CDR1 is SGHRS and CDR2 YFSETQ. This CDR3 spans 15 amino acids. CDR3 amino acids: CASSPGQGVAAPLHF. The CDR3 nucleotides read TGCGCCAGCAGCCCAGGACAGGGAGTAGCGGCACCCCTCCACTTT. Based on the CDR3 plus reference TRBV5-1 and TRBJ1-6, the full variable domain is KAGVTQTPRYLIKTRGQQVTLSCSPISGHRSVSWYQQTPGQGLQFLFEYFSETQRNKGNFPGRFSGRQFSNSRSEMNVSTLELGDSALYLCASSPGQGVAAPLHFGNGTRLTVT.

There are a few counts of this clone. The chain couples TRBV5-6 to TRBJ2-1, with 7 bases lining up with TRBD2. V trimming: 4 bases; J trimming: 2 bases; junction bases outside the gene matches: 9. The CDR3 covers 16 residues. Germline V gene lookup returns CDR1 SGHDT and CDR2 YYEEEE. The CDR3 spells CASSLGVLATYNEQFF. The CDR3 nucleotides are TGTGCCAGCAGCCTAGGGGTACTAGCGACCTACAATGAGCAGTTCTTC.

This chain joins TRBV4-3 and TRBJ1-4; TRBD1 agrees at 9 bases. The CDR3 has 16 amino acids. The germline gives CDR1 LGHNA, CDR2 YSLEER. Trimming took 0 bases from V and 7 from J; bases not matched to a gene: 6. Here the CDR3 reads CASSQEAGTGSEKLFF. CDR3 DNA sequence: TGCGCCAGCAGCCAAGAGGCAGGGACAGGGTCTGAAAAACTGTTTTTT.

V usage is TRBV5-6 and J usage is TRBJ2-3; 9 nucleotides align to TRBD2. Germline V gene data show CDR1 as SGHDT and CDR2 as YYEEEE. V lost 4 bases, J lost 2 bases, and 8 bases stayed unmatched. The CDR3 consists of 16 residues. CDR3 sequence: CASSADLAGATDTQYF. CDR3 nucleotides: TGTGCCAGCAGCGCTGACTTAGCGGGGGCCACAGATACGCAGTATTTT.

The chain has TRBV4-2 and TRBJ2-7; 9 nucleotides line up with TRBD2. Germline loops: CDR1 LGHNA, CDR2 YNFKEQ. CDR3 size: 14 residues. V gave up 5 bases and J gave up 3 bases; unmatched junction bases: 5. CDR3 nucleotides: TGTGCCAGCAGCGAGGGACTAGCAAGCTACGAGCAGTACTTC. Its protein is CASSEGLASYEQYF.

The sample holds one count of this clone. This chain connects TRBV27 to TRBJ2-5; no clear D gene. Germline V gene data show CDR1 as MNHEY and CDR2 as SMNVEV (reference sequence). The CDR3 is made up of 14 amino acids. V dropped 3 bases and J dropped 5 bases, with 13 bases sitting between them. CDR3 bases: TGTGCCAGCAGTTTGAGGCTGGATGAGGAGACCCAGTACTTC. The encoded protein is CASSLRLDEETQYF.

The V gene is TRBV27, the J gene TRBJ2-1, with 10 bases identical to TRBD2. This CDR3 contains 15 residues. Germline loops: CDR1 MNHEY, CDR2 SMNVEV (reference sequence). Unmatched junction bases numbered 9, after V lost 6 bases and J lost 7 bases. The CDR3 reads CASSYSGGPVNEQFF. DNA for the CDR3: TGTGCCAGCAGCTATAGCGGGGGGCCGGTAAATGAGCAGTTCTTC.

This CDR3 is CASSRQLAIQETQYF. CDR3 DNA sequence: TGTGCCAGCAGCCGCCAACTAGCGATCCAAGAGACCCAGTACTTC. J is TRBJ2-5 and V is TRBV7-2; TRBD2 aligns across 7 bases. This CDR3 has 15 residues. Per germline, CDR1 SGHTA and CDR2 FQGNSA. Trimming removed 5 bases from V and 1 base from J; junction bases left unmatched: 7.

The chain has TRBV6-5 and TRBJ2-7; 10 bases line up with TRBD1. Germline V gene data show CDR1 as MNHEY and CDR2 as SVGAGI. Trimming took 6 bases from V and 7 from J; bases not matched to a gene: 12. This CDR3 has 15 residues. This CDR3 is CASSQTGGRMGEQYF. CDR3 bases: TGTGCCAGCAGCCAGACAGGGGGCAGGATGGGAGAGCAGTACTTC.

The chain uses TRBV28 and TRBJ2-3, with 8 bases identical to TRBD1. The CDR3 sequence is 16 residues long. Germline V gene lookup returns CDR1 MDHEN and CDR2 SYDVKM. The ends lost 7 bases at V and 2 bases at J; junction bases unmatched: 11. In nucleotides, the CDR3 is TGTGCCAGCAACATATTCAGGGGGCGAAACACAGATACGCAGTATTTT. Its protein product is CASNIFRGRNTDTQYF.

This chain links TRBV6-1 with TRBJ2-1; D possibly corresponds to TRBD1 (5 bases). V lost 6 bases to trimming and J lost 5 bases, with 14 bases between them. Germline V CDR1 and CDR2: MNHNS, SASEGT. The CDR3 totals 14 residues. The CDR3 bases are TGTGCCAGCAGCCGACCTTCCAGGGACAATGAGCAGTTCTTC. Its translation: CASSRPSRDNEQFF.

This clone has just a few counts. This chain connects TRBV5-6 to TRBJ1-6; D perhaps matches TRBD1 (5 bases). V was cut by 0 bases and J by 9 bases, with 19 bases left in between. The length of the CDR3 is 17 residues. CDR1 SGHDT and CDR2 YYEEEE come from the germline V gene. The CDR3 protein is CASSLVSSRATRSPLHF. In DNA form, the CDR3 reads TGTGCCAGCAGCTTGGTTTCGAGCAGGGCGACCCGTTCACCCCTCCACTTT.

The chain employs TRBV5-4 and TRBJ2-3; possible D gene TRBD2, 6 bases. V was shortened by 3 bases and J by 5 bases, with 13 bases between the two germline ends. The CDR3 spans 14 residues. Germline CDR1 is SGHNT and CDR2 is YYREEE (reference sequence). The CDR3 DNA reads as TGTGCCAGCAGCTCCCGGGACTTCGAAGATACGCAGTATTTT. This translates into CASSSRDFEDTQYF.

This clone was counted a few times. The chain is built from TRBV7-2 and TRBJ2-7; 11 positions match TRBD2. This CDR3 region has 16 residues. Unmatched junction bases numbered 4, after V lost 1 base and J lost 2 bases. The germline V gene has CDR1 SGHTA and CDR2 FQGNSA. This CDR3 reads CASSLGLAGGPYEQYF. CDR3 in DNA: TGTGCCAGCAGCTTAGGTCTAGCGGGGGGCCCCTACGAGCAGTACTTC.

CDR3 residues: CASSRSGTTVTYEQYF. The CDR3 DNA sequence: TGTGCCAGCAGCCGTTCCGGGACTACCGTTACCTACGAGCAGTACTTC. The J gene is TRBJ2-7, the V gene TRBV27; 7 bases fit TRBD2. The ends lost 6 bases at V and 2 bases at J; junction bases unmatched: 13. The CDR3 has 16 amino acids. Per the germline V gene, CDR1 is MNHEY and CDR2 is SMNVEV (reference sequence).

This clone has more than one count but fewer than ten. The DNA for the CDR3 is TGTGCCAGCAGCTTGGGCGTGTTGTCCTACAATGAGCAGTTCTTC. It specifies CASSLGVLSYNEQFF. The V call is TRBV5-6, the J call TRBJ2-1; D is undetermined. Trimming removed 0 bases at V and 1 base at J, with 8 bases between. Germline assignment: CDR1 SGHDT and CDR2 YYEEEE. This CDR3 is 15 amino acids long.